This T cell receptor beta chain was obtained from a study of T-cell reconstitution after alpha-beta-depleted transplantation in children. Trimming stripped 4 bases from V and 5 bases from J, with 12 bases between. This CDR3 region has 13 residues. Per germline, CDR1 MNHEY and CDR2 SMNVEV (reference sequence). Library preparation (for TCRbeta) was performed with unique molecular identifiers. TCRdb used MiXCR to reprocess the PCR reads, holding one entry per CDR3 protein. The sample shows approximately 1,000,000 distinct CDR3 sequences, about 29% of them seen only once. Study conclusions and caveats: From newly produced T cells came most of the T-cell counts and diversity one year after transplant. About two months after transplant, alpha-beta T cells reportedly came from several hundred expanded graft clones. Some patients' high day-60 TCRbeta diversity was traced to surviving recipient T cells and thymic progenitors.

On this clonotype: Its antigen is not known.

The chain recombines TRBV27 with TRBJ2-7; TRBD2 is a possible D gene (6 bases). This sequence was found in a boy in the first two years of life who had a stem cell transplant for SCID, so the T cells may come from the graft donor. Here the sequenced sample was PBMCs, mostly from graft donor cells, taken 360 days after TCRalphabeta/CD19-depleted stem cell transplant. The CDR3 nucleotides read TGTGCCAGCAGTTCTCGCGGAGGGAACGAGCAGTACTTC. It codes for CASSSRGGNEQYF.